These 4 T cell receptor beta chains were sequenced from one sample in a study of shared clonotypes between healthy human individuals. CD45RO-negative, CCR7-positively selected cells formed the naive CD8 fraction, excluding terminally differentiated effector memory CD45RA+ cells. Data came from immunoSEQ multiplex PCR; TCRdb stores just in-frame clones and leaves some out. This table holds under 2,000,000 clones, about 94% found once. Sequenced input: naive CD8+ T cells sorted from blood. These receptors originate from a young man in good health.

This chain links TRBV2 with TRBJ1-4, with 10 bases that match TRBD1. Germline V gene lookup returns CDR1 SNHLY and CDR2 FYNNEI. The trim removed 1 base at V and 7 bases at J, leaving 6 bases unmatched. This CDR3 is built from 16 residues. The CDR3 DNA reads TGTGCCAGCAGTGAAGGGGACAGGGGATGGGGTGAAAAACTGTTTTTT. This translates into CASSEGDRGWGEKLFF.

V and J are TRBV4-3 and TRBJ2-7; 7 bases map to TRBD2. This CDR3 has 15 amino acids. The V gene end was trimmed by 3 bases and the J gene end by 4 bases; junction bases not matched to a gene: 9. From germline, CDR1 is LGHNA and CDR2 YSLEER. The CDR3 nucleotides are TGCGCCAGCAGCCAGAAGGGAGGGGCGGAATACGAGCAGTACTTC. As protein: CASSQKGGAEYEQYF.

This clone occurred a few times. The CDR3 region is CATSETGLNYGYTF. The CDR3 nucleotides read TGTGCCACCAGTGAGACAGGGCTGAACTATGGCTACACCTTC. This sequence joins TRBV15 and TRBJ1-2; 7 bases are a match to TRBD1. Looked up from germline, CDR1 is LNHNV and CDR2 is YYDKDF (reference sequence). V gave up 6 bases and J gave up 2 bases; unmatched junction bases: 6. The CDR3 spans 14 residues. Full variable domain (rest looked up from reference TRBV15 and TRBJ1-2): DAMVIQNPRYQVTQFGKPVTLSCSQTLNHNVMYWYQQKSSQAPKLLFHYYDKDFNNEADTPDNFQSRRPNTSFCFLDIRSPGLGDTAMYLCATSETGLNYGYTFGSGTRLTVV.

In this sample, this clone turned up once. The gene calls are TRBV9 and TRBJ2-1; D gene ambiguous. The germline gives CDR1 SGDLS, CDR2 YYNGEE. The CDR3 is 11 amino acids. Trimming removed 7 bases from V and 5 bases from J, with 7 bases in between. In DNA form, the CDR3 reads TGTGCCAGCGGACCGAACAATGAGCAGTTCTTC. Amino acids: CASGPNNEQFF.